This T cell receptor (beta chain) appears in the sequencing data of a study of CD8 T cells in ankylosing spondylitis. General study findings and limits: Disease-linked clones were found to be CD8+ and relatively rare in peripheral blood. In ankylosing spondylitis blood, a motif of roughly eight highly homologous TCR beta variants appeared characteristic. Earlier studies detected some motif variants in reactive arthritis synovial fluid and blood. The clones that were linked to disease were reported to be significantly enriched in matched synovial fluid samples from ankylosing spondylitis patients.

The CDR3 extends over 15 amino acids. After removal of 0 bases from V and 5 bases from J, the junction contained 6 bases not matched to a gene. CDR1 is DFQATT and CDR2 is SNEGSKA in the germline V gene (reference sequence). Concerning this clonotype itself: Its antigen is still unknown.

Using quantitative 5'-RACE with molecular barcodes, the authors made TCR beta libraries. One entry per CDR3 protein results from TCRdb running MiXCR on the 5' RACE reads. This table has fewer than 450,000 distinct CDR3 sequences, about 15% appearing once. Material: blood, either unsorted or a sorted T cell fraction (not recorded which). The sequence came from a male donor with ankylosing spondylitis. This sequence joins TRBV20-1 and TRBJ2-5; TRBD2 agrees at 10 bases. The CDR3 reads CSARDTAGGRETQYF. CDR3 DNA: TGCAGTGCTAGAGATACAGCGGGGGGGCGGGAGACCCAGTACTTC.